Sequencing of this T cell receptor (beta chain) was carried out in a study of T cell responses to AZD1222 COVID-19 vaccine. Study-wide points: Donors were mostly white British, more females; clonal diversity possibly underestimated.

Measured with immunoSEQ multiplex PCR; TCRdb has only the in-frame clones, and not every one. The sample has just over 150,000 clones, roughly nine tenths seen once; the top ten hold about 1.6%. In regard to this clone: The antigen is undetermined.

Germline V gene data show CDR1 as SGHDN and CDR2 as FVKESK. V dropped 7 bases and J dropped 11 bases, with 15 bases sitting between them. The CDR3 is made up of 13 amino acids. This sequence joins TRBV14 and TRBJ1-6; weak D call: TRBD1 (6 bases). The source is an adult who received the AZD1222 COVID-19 vaccine. The material sequenced was peripheral blood, taken 28 days after the second AZD1222 dose. The CDR3 nucleotides are TGTGCCAGCACCGCCGGGACAATGACACCCCTCCACTTT. Protein sequence: CASTAGTMTPLHF.